This TCR beta chain was documented in a study of OX40 agonist ivuxolimab in advanced cancers. Clones were read by immunoSEQ multiplex PCR, and TCRdb kept only the in-frame ones, dropping some. This sample has tens of thousands of clones, with roughly four fifths found just once. V gave up 7 bases and J gave up 6 bases; unmatched junction bases: 13. Germline V gene data show CDR1 as LGHNA and CDR2 as YNFKEQ. This CDR3 contains 15 residues. The clonotype was recovered from an adult with an advanced solid tumor such as melanoma, head and neck, liver or kidney cancer. V and J are TRBV4-2 and TRBJ2-3; 7 bases fit TRBD2. Sequencing was performed on CD4+ or CD8+ T cells sorted from blood, taken in a trial of the OX40 agonist ivuxolimab. CDR3 sequence (DNA): TGTGCCAGCACAGGGAGCGGGACCGCAGGGGATACGCAGTATTTT. It codes for CASTGSGTAGDTQYF.